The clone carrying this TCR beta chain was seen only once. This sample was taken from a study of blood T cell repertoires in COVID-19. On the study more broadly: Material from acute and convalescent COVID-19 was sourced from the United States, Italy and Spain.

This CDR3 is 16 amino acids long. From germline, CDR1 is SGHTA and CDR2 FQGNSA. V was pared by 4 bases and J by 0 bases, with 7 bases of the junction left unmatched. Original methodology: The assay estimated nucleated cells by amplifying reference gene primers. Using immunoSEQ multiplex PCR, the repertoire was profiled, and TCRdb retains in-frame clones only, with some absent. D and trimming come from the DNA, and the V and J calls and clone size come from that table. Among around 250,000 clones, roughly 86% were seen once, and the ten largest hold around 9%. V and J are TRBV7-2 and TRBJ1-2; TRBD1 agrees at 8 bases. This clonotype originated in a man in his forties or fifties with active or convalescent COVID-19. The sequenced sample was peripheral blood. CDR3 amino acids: CASSYGRGRANYGYTF. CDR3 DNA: TGTGCCAGCAGCTATGGCAGGGGGCGAGCTAACTATGGCTACACCTTC.